The entry below gives a single TCR beta chain sequence along with its context. The target antigen is unknown. These data originate in a study of T cell responses to AZD1222 COVID-19 vaccine. Study-wide context: Both about-4-week and about-12-week second-dose recipients were combined.

Germline CDR1 and CDR2: MNHEY and SVGAGI. This CDR3 has 15 residues. V was pared by 5 bases and J by 8 bases, with 16 bases between. Study-level findings and limits: Following two doses of AZD1222, Spike-specific TCR breadth and depth rose. Among those given AZD1222, only 6 or 7 were seropositive at baseline.

Libraries were prepared by immunoSEQ multiplex PCR; TCRdb keeps only in-frame clonotypes and omits some of them. In the table there are approximately 100,000 clones, around nine tenths of which are singletons. V and J are TRBV6-5 and TRBJ1-6; possible D gene TRBD1, 5 bases. This clonotype was sampled from an adult in good health. The sample in question was peripheral blood, obtained on day 0 of AZD1222 vaccination. CDR3 region: CASSQRTYRDSPLHF. The CDR3 DNA reads as TGTGCCAGCAGTCAGCGGACATATCGGGATTCACCCCTCCACTTT.